This entry lists 2 T cell receptor beta chains sequenced from one sample in a study of regulatory T cells in long-lasting Graves disease. Time point indicated: newly diagnosed GD, antithyroid drugs for less than 3 months. PBMCs provided the RNA from which the TCR library was made. Sequencing libraries for TCR beta were prepared with iRepertoire HTBI primers and Arm-PCR of CDR3 regions. TCRdb used MiXCR to reprocess the multiplex PCR reads, holding one entry per CDR3 protein. The sample carries a few hundred thousand distinct CDR3 sequences, 15% to 20% recorded once. A further study also used this sample, focusing on T cells in Graves' hyperthyroidism and ophthalmopathy.

The starting material was peripheral blood mononuclear cells (PBMCs), obtained at new diagnosis, from a patient treated with antithyroid drugs. These receptors originate from a woman between 18 and 30 years old with Graves disease.

For this clonotype: At one of its ends the junction is not consistent with the germline gene, which may arise from a read error. The genes are TRBV4-1 and TRBJ2-1, with TRBD2 identical over 7 bases. Germline V gene data show CDR1 as MGHRA and CDR2 as YSYEKL. The CDR3 has 16 amino acids. The CDR3 here is CASSQEHSGAYNEQFF. CDR3 sequence (DNA): TGTGCCAGCAGCCAAGAGCACAGCGGGGCATACAATGAGCAGTTCTTC.

This clonotype was counted at least ten times. The rearrangement links TRBV20-1 to TRBJ2-5; 9 nucleotides agree with TRBD2. Germline assignment: CDR1 DFQATT and CDR2 SNEGSKA (reference sequence). V dropped 5 bases and J dropped 5; count of bases not matched to a gene: 9. The CDR3 loop spans 14 amino acids. The CDR3 reads CSAVIAGVYETQYF. The CDR3 DNA reads TGCAGTGCTGTAATAGCGGGAGTATATGAGACCCAGTACTTC.